The present T cell receptor beta chain was sequenced within a study of blood T cells in healthy people across ages. Overall study findings and caveats: Unknown donor CMV status possibly confounded expanded clonotype changes.

Comments on this clonotype: Its target is not known.

A sample-barcoded 5' primer and a J-beta primer mix were used in a second PCR of roughly 7 to 11 cycles. Each cDNA molecule was tagged by a template-switch adaptor that had 12 random nucleotides. TCRdb reprocessed the 5' RACE reads via MiXCR and lists one record per CDR3 protein. The profile shows roughly 570,000 distinct CDR3 sequences, roughly 29% of them singletons. The V end was cut by 0 bases, the J end by 8 bases, with 12 bases between. The CDR3 has 14 residues. Per germline, CDR1 KGHDR and CDR2 SFDVKD. Donation came from healthy Caucasian individuals in Russia who were aged 6 to 90. Total RNA, at least 5.5 micrograms per sample, was extracted from PBMCs.

The sample was blood. This clonotype was obtained from a woman in her 70s in good health. The rearrangement uses TRBV24-1 and TRBJ1-2; TRBD1 is a possible D gene (5 bases). CDR3 region: CATSDLSGRGGYTF. The DNA for the CDR3 is TGTGCCACCAGTGATTTGTCAGGGAGGGGAGGCTACACCTTC.